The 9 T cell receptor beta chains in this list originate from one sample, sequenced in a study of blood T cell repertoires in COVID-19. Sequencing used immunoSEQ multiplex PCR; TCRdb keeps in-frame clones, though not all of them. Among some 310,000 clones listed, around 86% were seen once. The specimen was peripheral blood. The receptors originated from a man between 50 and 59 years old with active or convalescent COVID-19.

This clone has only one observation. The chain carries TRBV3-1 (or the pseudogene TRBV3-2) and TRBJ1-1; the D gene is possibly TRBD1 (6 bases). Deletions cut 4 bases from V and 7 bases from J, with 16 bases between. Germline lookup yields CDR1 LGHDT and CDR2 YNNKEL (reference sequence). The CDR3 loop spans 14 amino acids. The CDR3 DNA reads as TGTGCCAGCAGCCCGCGGACAGCATCGTTTGAAGCTTTCTTT. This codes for CASSPRTASFEAFF.

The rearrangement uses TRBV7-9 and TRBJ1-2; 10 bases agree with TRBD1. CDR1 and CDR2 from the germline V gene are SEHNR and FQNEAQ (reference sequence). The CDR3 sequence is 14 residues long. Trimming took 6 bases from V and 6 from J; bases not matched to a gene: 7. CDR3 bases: TGTGCCAGCAGGGGGACAGGGGCATTAGATGGCTACACCTTC. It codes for CASRGTGALDGYTF.

CDR3: CASSPQGSTDTQYF. CDR3 bases: TGTGCCAGCAGTCCCCAGGGAAGCACAGATACGCAGTATTTT. The chain uses TRBV7-2 and TRBJ2-3; D might be TRBD1 (5 bases). Germline lookup yields CDR1 SGHTA and CDR2 FQGNSA. CDR3 size: 14 residues. The germline V and J ends were trimmed by 6 bases and 0 bases, with 10 bases remaining between them.

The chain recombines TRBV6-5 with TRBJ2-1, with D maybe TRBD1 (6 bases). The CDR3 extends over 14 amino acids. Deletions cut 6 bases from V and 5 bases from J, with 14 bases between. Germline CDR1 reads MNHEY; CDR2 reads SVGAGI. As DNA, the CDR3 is TGTGCCAGCAGAGGGCAGGGGCCCCACAATGAGCAGTTCTTC. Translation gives CASRGQGPHNEQFF.

The CDR3 spells CASSPLQAPNTEAFF. CDR3 nucleotide sequence: TGTGCCAGCTCACCGCTCCAGGCTCCGAACACTGAAGCTTTCTTT. The genes are TRBV18 and TRBJ1-1; D not certain. The length of the CDR3 is 15 residues. Looked up from germline, CDR1 is KGHSH and CDR2 is LQKENI. Trimming left V 3 bases short and J 1 base short, with 12 bases between.

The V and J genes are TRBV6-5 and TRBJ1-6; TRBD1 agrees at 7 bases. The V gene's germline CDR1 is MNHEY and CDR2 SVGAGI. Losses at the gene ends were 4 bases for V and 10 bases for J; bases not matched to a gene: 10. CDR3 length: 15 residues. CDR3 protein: CASSFRLRDSSPLHF. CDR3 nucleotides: TGTGCCAGCAGTTTCCGACTCCGGGACAGCTCACCCCTCCACTTT.

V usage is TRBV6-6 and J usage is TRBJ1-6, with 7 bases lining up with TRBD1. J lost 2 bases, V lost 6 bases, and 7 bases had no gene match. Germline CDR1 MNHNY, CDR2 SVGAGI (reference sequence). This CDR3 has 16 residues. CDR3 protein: CASRIPGQTYNSPLHF. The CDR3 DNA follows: TGTGCCAGCAGAATTCCGGGACAGACCTATAATTCACCCCTCCACTTT.

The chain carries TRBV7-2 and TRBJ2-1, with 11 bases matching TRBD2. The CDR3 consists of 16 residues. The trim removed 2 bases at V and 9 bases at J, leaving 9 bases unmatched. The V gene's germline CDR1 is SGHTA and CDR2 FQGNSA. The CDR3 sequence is CASSLPSGGPFSEQFF. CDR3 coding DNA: TGTGCCAGCAGCTTACCTAGCGGGGGGCCCTTCTCTGAGCAGTTCTTC.

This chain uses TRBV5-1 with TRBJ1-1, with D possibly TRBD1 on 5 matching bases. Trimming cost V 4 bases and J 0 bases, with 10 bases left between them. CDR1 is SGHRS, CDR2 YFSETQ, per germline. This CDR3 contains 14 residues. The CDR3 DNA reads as TGCGCCAGCAGCCGGGACTCCATGAACACTGAAGCTTTCTTT. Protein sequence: CASSRDSMNTEAFF. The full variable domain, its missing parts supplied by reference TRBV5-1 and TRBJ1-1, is KAGVTQTPRYLIKTRGQQVTLSCSPISGHRSVSWYQQTPGQGLQFLFEYFSETQRNKGNFPGRFSGRQFSNSRSEMNVSTLELGDSALYLCASSRDSMNTEAFFGQGTRLTVV.